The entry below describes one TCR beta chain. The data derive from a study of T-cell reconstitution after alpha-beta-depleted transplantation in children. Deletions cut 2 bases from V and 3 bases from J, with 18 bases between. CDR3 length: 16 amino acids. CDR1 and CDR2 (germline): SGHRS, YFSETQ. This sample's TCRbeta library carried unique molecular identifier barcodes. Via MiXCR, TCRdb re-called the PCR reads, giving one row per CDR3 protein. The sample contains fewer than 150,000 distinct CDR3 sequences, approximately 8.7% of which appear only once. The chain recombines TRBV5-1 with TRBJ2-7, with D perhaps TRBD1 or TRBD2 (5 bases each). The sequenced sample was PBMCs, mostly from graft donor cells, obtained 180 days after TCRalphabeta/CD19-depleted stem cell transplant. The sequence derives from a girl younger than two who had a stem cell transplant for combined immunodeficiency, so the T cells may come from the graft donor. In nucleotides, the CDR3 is TGCGCCAGCAGCTTTACCGGGACCCAGAGAATCTACGAGCAGTACTTC. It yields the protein CASSFTGTQRIYEQYF.